This entry describes one TCR beta chain. Its antigen remains unidentified. PCR was performed using 60 Vbeta and 13 Jbeta primers. Here immunoSEQ multiplex PCR was the method, and the copy in TCRdb shows in-frame clones only, minus some. The sample contains approximately 210,000 clones, around 75% of which appear only once. This record belongs to a study of cytomegalovirus exposure and HLA in healthy donors. General study points: Among TCR beta chains, those listed as cytomegalovirus-associated numbered about 160. Indistinguishable V segments, including TRBV6-2 and TRBV6-3, were excluded.

Donors showed nominal health when sampled, although they likely had unrecorded immune exposures. Looked up from germline, CDR1 is SGHAT and CDR2 is FQNNGV. The CDR3 contains 18 residues. The V and J ends lost 3 bases and 3 bases, in that order; junction bases with no gene match: 12. V is TRBV11-2 and J is TRBJ2-3, with TRBD2 matching 10 bases. The sample consisted of PBMCs. The receptor was isolated from a male donor in good health and CMV-seropositive. The CDR3 protein is CASSFPSSGSWRTDTQYF. CDR3 in DNA: TGTGCCAGCAGCTTCCCGTCTAGCGGGAGCTGGAGAACAGATACGCAGTATTTT. Full variable domain (remainder filled in from reference TRBV11-2 and TRBJ2-3): EAGVAQSPRYKIIEKRQSVAFWCNPISGHATLYWYQQILGQGPKLLIQFQNNGVVDDSQLPKDRFSAERLKGVDSTLKIQPAKLEDSAVYLCASSFPSSGSWRTDTQYFGPGTRLTVL.